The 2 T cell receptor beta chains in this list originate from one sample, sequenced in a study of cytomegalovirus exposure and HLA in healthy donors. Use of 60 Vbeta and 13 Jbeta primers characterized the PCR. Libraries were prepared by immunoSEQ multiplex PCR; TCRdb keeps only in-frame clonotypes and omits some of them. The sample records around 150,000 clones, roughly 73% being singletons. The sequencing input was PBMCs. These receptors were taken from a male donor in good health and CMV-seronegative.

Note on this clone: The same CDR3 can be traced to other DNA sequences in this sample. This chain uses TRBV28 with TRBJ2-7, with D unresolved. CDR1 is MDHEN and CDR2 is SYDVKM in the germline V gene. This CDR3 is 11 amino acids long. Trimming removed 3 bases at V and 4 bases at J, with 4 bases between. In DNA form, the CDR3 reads TGTGCCAGCAGTTTGCGGTACGAGCAGTACTTC. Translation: CASSLRYEQYF.

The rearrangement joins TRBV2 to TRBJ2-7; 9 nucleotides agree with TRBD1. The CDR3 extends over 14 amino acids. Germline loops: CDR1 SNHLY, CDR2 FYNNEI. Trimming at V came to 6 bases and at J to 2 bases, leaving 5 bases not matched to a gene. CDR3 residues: CASRKGTGPYEQYF. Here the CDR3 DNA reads TGTGCCAGCAGGAAGGGGACAGGGCCCTACGAGCAGTACTTC.